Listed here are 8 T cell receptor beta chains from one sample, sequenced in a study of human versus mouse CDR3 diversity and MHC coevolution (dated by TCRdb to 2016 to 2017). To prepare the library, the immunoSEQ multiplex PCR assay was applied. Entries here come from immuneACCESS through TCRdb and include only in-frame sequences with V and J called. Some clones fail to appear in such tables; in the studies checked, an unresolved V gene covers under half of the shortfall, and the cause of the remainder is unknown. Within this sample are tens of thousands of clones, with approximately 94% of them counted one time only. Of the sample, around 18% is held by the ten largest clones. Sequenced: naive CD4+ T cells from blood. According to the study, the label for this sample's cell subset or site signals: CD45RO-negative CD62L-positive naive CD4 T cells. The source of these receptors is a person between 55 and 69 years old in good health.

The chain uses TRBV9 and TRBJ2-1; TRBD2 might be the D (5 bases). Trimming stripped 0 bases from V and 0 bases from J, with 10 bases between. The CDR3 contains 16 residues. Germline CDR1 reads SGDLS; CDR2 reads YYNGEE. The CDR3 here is CASSVEGLSSYNEQFF. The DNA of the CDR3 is TGTGCCAGCAGCGTAGAAGGACTGAGCTCCTACAATGAGCAGTTCTTC.

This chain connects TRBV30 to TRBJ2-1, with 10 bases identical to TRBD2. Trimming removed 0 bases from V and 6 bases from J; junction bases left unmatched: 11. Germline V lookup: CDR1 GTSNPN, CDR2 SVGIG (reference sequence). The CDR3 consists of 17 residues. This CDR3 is CAWSVRASGRRANEQFF. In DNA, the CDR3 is TGTGCCTGGAGTGTGAGGGCTAGCGGGAGAAGGGCCAATGAGCAGTTCTTC.

Here the CDR3 DNA reads TGCAGCGTTGAAAAGCCTGTCGGACAGGGTCCCTATGGCTACACCTTC. It yields the protein CSVEKPVGQGPYGYTF. The V call is TRBV29-1, the J call TRBJ1-2; 8 positions match TRBD1. The CDR3 is made up of 16 amino acids. CDR1 is SQVTM, CDR2 ANQGSEA, per germline. V was clipped by 2 bases and J by 4 bases; unmatched bases: 12.

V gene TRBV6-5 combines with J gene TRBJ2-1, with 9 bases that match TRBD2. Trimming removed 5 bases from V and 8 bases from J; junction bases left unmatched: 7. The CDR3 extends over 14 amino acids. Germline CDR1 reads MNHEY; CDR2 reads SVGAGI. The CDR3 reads CASSNGLALDEQFF. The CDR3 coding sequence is TGTGCCAGCAGTAACGGACTAGCGTTGGATGAGCAGTTCTTC.

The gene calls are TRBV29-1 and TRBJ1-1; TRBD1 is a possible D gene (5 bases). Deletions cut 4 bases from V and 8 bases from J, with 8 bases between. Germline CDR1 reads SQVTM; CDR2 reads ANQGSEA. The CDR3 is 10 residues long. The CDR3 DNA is TGCAGCGTTGGGGGCAGGGAAGCTTTCTTT. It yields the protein CSVGGREAFF.

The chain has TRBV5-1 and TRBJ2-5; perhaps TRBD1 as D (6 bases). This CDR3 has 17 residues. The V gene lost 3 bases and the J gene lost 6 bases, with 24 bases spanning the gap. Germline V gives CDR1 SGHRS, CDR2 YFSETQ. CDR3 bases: TGCGCCAGCAGCTCCTTAGCCGGGACACGGGCGAGGAAGACCCAGTACTTC. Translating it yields CASSSLAGTRARKTQYF.

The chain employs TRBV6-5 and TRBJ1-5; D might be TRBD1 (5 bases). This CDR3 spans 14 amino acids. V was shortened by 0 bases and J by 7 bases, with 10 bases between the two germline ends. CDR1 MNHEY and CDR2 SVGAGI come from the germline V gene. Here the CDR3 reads CASSYSRGGQPQHF. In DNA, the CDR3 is TGTGCCAGCAGTTACTCGAGGGGAGGACAGCCCCAGCATTTT.

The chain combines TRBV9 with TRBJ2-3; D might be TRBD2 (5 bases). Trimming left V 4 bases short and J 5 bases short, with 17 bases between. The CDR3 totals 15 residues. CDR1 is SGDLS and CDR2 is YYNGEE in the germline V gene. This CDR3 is CASSIPGEGGDTQYF. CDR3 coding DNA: TGTGCCAGCAGCATCCCCGGGGAAGGTGGAGATACGCAGTATTTT.